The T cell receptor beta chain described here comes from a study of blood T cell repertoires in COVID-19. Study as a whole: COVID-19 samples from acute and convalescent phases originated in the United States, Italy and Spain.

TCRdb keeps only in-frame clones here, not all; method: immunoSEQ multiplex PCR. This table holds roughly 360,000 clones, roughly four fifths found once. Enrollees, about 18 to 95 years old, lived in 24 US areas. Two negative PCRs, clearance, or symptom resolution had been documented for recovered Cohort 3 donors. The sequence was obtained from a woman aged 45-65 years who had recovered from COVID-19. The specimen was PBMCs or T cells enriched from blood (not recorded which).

The CDR3 bases are TGTGCCAGCAGCCGATTGGGACTAGCGGTTCCCTACGAGCAGTACTTC. Amino acids: CASSRLGLAVPYEQYF. The chain uses TRBV3-1 (or the pseudogene TRBV3-2) and TRBJ2-7; TRBD2 aligns across 11 bases. The CDR3 is 16 residues long. The J segment lost 2 bases and the V segment lost 4 bases, leaving 7 bases of the junction unmatched. Per the germline V gene, CDR1 is LGHDT and CDR2 is YNNKEL (reference sequence).